This entry lists 31 T cell receptor beta chains sequenced from one sample in a study of T-cell reconstitution after alpha-beta-depleted transplantation in children. Unique molecular identifiers were incorporated when the TCRbeta library was constructed. TCRdb reprocessed the PCR reads via MiXCR and lists one record per CDR3 protein. The table records 450,000 to 600,000 distinct CDR3 sequences, 18% of them present only once. Source: PBMCs from the stem cell graft donor, taken from the stem cell graft. These receptors were collected from a human donor who donated a stem cell graft to a child with acute lymphoblastic leukemia.

This clonotype was seen only a few times. This chain connects TRBV13 to TRBJ2-2, with 11 bases matching TRBD2. Germline CDR1 reads PRHDT; CDR2 reads FYEKMQ (reference sequence). CDR3 length: 15 amino acids. Trimming took 7 bases from V and 6 from J; bases not matched to a gene: 7. CDR3 nucleotides: TGTGCCAGCACCCTTAGGACTAGCGGGCCCGGGGAGCTGTTTTTT. Its protein product is CASTLRTSGPGELFF.

This clonotype was seen more than once but under ten times. V gene TRBV7-9 combines with J gene TRBJ2-1, with 12 bases lining up with TRBD2. The CDR3 loop spans 14 amino acids. In germline, CDR1 is SEHNR, CDR2 FQNEAQ (reference sequence). With 3 bases clipped from V and 9 bases from J, the junction kept 3 bases outside the gene matches. CDR3 sequence (DNA): TGTGCCAGCAGCTTCGCTAGCGGGAGGGGTGAGCAGTTCTTC. Protein: CASSFASGRGEQFF.

This chain links TRBV11-2 with TRBJ2-7; possibly TRBD1 for D (6 bases). The CDR3 length is 15 residues. Trimming left V 1 base short and J 3 bases short, with 13 bases between. Germline-derived CDR1 and CDR2 are SGHAT and FQNNGV. The chain's CDR3 is CASSLATGGFYEQYF. For the CDR3, the DNA is TGTGCCAGCAGCTTAGCGACAGGAGGATTCTACGAGCAGTACTTC.

V usage is TRBV15 and J usage is TRBJ2-7; D uncertain. The CDR3 is made up of 13 amino acids. Germline CDR1 and CDR2: LNHNV and YYDKDF (reference sequence). Trimming removed 3 bases from V and 7 bases from J, with 13 bases in between. CDR3 sequence: CATSSRTSREQYF. In DNA form, the CDR3 reads TGTGCCACCAGCAGCCGGACCAGTAGGGAGCAGTACTTC.

V gene TRBV18 combines with J gene TRBJ1-1; no clear D gene. V was pared by 3 bases and J by 4 bases, with 12 bases between. The CDR3 consists of 14 residues. Germline CDR1 and CDR2: KGHSH and LQKENI. In DNA, the CDR3 is TGTGCCAGCTCACCGTCGGGTGGGCGCACTGAAGCTTTCTTT. Translating gives CASSPSGGRTEAFF. Looking up the rest from reference TRBV18 and TRBJ1-1 gives the full variable domain: NAGVMQNPRHLVRRRGQEARLRCSPMKGHSHVYWYRQLPEEGLKFMVYLQKENIIDESGMPKERFSAEFPKEGPSILRIQQVVRGDSAAYFCASSPSGGRTEAFFGQGTRLTVV.

This clonotype occurred a few times. V and J are TRBV6-8 and TRBJ2-7; a weak D match, TRBD2 (5 bases). The CDR3 spans 15 residues. The germline gives CDR1 MNHGY, CDR2 SAAAGT. V was cut by 2 bases and J by 6 bases, with 17 bases left in between. The CDR3 is CASSYESRAECEQYF. Written as DNA, the CDR3 is TGTGCCAGCAGTTACGAGTCGCGGGCGGAATGCGAGCAGTACTTC.

The CDR3 is CASSLVLSDTSGRSEQFF. The CDR3, as DNA: TGTGCCAGCAGCTTAGTCCTTAGTGACACTAGCGGGAGGAGTGAGCAGTTCTTC. This chain uses TRBV11-1 with TRBJ2-1, with TRBD2 identical over 12 bases. Germline loops: CDR1 SGHAT, CDR2 FQDESV (reference sequence). Losses at the gene ends were 1 base for V and 9 bases for J; bases not matched to a gene: 13. The CDR3 runs to 18 residues.

This sequence joins TRBV21-1 and TRBJ1-1; TRBD1 is the table's D call, not checked against the DNA. TRBV21-1 is reported as a pseudogene. The CDR3 has 19 amino acids. CDR3 sequence: CASSSSSGDRGLVNTEAFF. CDR3 coding DNA: TGTGCCAGCAGCAGTTCCTCCGGGGACAGGGGGCTCGTGAACACTGAAGCTTTCTTT.

The chain combines TRBV2 with TRBJ1-4; D may be TRBD1 (5 bases). Trimming took 1 base from V and 8 from J, leaving 14 bases between them. The germline gives CDR1 SNHLY, CDR2 FYNNEI. The CDR3 has 15 residues. In nucleotides, the CDR3 is TGTGCCAGCAGTGAAGAAGCAGGGTCGGGAGAAAAACTGTTTTTT. Its translation is CASSEEAGSGEKLFF.

This clonotype was seen a few times. This chain connects TRBV29-1 to TRBJ2-2; 10 positions match TRBD2. The CDR3 is 15 residues long. The J segment lost 6 bases and the V segment lost 0 bases, leaving 4 bases of the junction unmatched. From germline, CDR1 is SQVTM and CDR2 ANQGSEA. CDR3 residues: CSVEDLAGAAGELFF. Here the CDR3 DNA reads TGCAGCGTTGAAGATCTAGCGGGAGCCGCCGGGGAGCTGTTTTTT.

Comment on this clonotype: No conserved phenylalanine or tryptophan ends this CDR3, so it is likely a read error. This chain joins TRBV20-1 and TRBJ1-1, with D uncertain. The germline gives CDR1 DFQATT, CDR2 SNEGSKA (reference sequence). Trimming stripped 1 base from V and 1 base from J, with 7 bases between. The CDR3 runs to 13 residues. CDR3: CSARVFGNTEAFL. The CDR3 DNA reads TGCAGTGCTAGAGTGTTTGGGAACACTGAAGCTTTCTTG.

This clonotype turned up a few times. The chain combines TRBV4-1 with TRBJ2-7, with 9 bases identical to TRBD2. The CDR3 is 15 amino acids. The germline CDR1 and CDR2 sequences are MGHRA and YSYEKL. Trimming at V came to 5 bases and at J to 2 bases, leaving 7 bases not matched to a gene. The CDR3 loop is CASSDLAGVPYEQYF. CDR3 bases: TGCGCCAGCAGCGATTTAGCGGGAGTGCCCTACGAGCAGTACTTC.

This chain links TRBV7-3 with TRBJ2-1; a possible D gene is TRBD2 (6 bases). The germline gives CDR1 SGHTA, CDR2 FQGTGA. The length of the CDR3 is 15 residues. The V end was cut by 1 base, the J end by 0 bases, with 7 bases between. The chain's CDR3 is CASSLIGSSYNEQFF. CDR3 nucleotide sequence: TGTGCCAGCAGCTTAATCGGGAGCTCCTACAATGAGCAGTTCTTC.

This chain uses TRBV12-3 or TRBV12-4 with TRBJ1-6; TRBD1 matches at 7 bases. The V segment lost 8 bases and the J segment 0 bases; nucleotides outside the gene matches: 7. CDR3 length equals 16 residues. CDR3 DNA sequence: TGTGCCAGCCTCCGAGGGGGCATCTCCTATAATTCACCCCTCCACTTT. Protein product: CASLRGGISYNSPLHF.

This clonotype was seen a handful of times. J is TRBJ1-2 and V is TRBV29-1, with 9 nucleotides matching TRBD1. J lost 7 bases, V lost 6 bases, and 15 bases had no gene match. In germline, CDR1 is SQVTM, CDR2 ANQGSEA. The CDR3 runs to 15 residues. In DNA, the CDR3 is TGCAGCGTGGATTCTACAGGGGGCCGGGGACGTGGCTACACCTTC. Protein: CSVDSTGGRGRGYTF.

The V and J genes are TRBV20-1 and TRBJ2-7, with 10 bases lining up with TRBD2. The length of the CDR3 is 15 residues. V dropped 6 bases and J dropped 2; count of bases not matched to a gene: 10. CDR1 is DFQATT, CDR2 SNEGSKA, per germline (reference sequence). In DNA, the CDR3 is TGCAGTGCGCCCCCCAGCAGCGGGAGGGCCTACGAGCAGTACTTC. Its protein is CSAPPSSGRAYEQYF.

This clonotype was detected a few times. V is TRBV9 and J is TRBJ1-1, with D possibly matching TRBD1 (6 bases). Trimming pared 3 bases from V and 9 bases from J, leaving 21 bases between. The CDR3 extends over 15 amino acids. Germline V gene sequence: CDR1 SGDLS, CDR2 YYNGEE. In DNA form, the CDR3 reads TGTGCCAGCAGCGGTCCGGCGCAGGGGAGTCCCAAAGCTTTCTTT. It specifies CASSGPAQGSPKAFF.

This sequence joins TRBV20-1 and TRBJ2-1; 12 bases are a match to TRBD2. This CDR3 spans 16 amino acids. V shed 3 bases and J 3 bases; nucleotides not matched to a gene: 6. Germline values: CDR1 DFQATT, CDR2 SNEGSKA (reference sequence). The CDR3 region has the DNA TGCAGTGCTAGCCTACGGACTAGCGGGAACTACAATGAGCAGTTCTTC. Translating it yields CSASLRTSGNYNEQFF.

In this sample, this clonotype turned up a few times. The chain has TRBV5-1 and TRBJ2-2, with a possible D match to TRBD2 (5 bases). CDR1 and CDR2 (germline): SGHRS, YFSETQ. V was clipped by 1 base and J by 6 bases, with 19 bases between them. CDR3 length: 17 amino acids. The CDR3 loop is CASSLISREIGPGELFF. Here the CDR3 DNA reads TGCGCCAGCAGCTTGATTTCTCGGGAAATAGGCCCCGGGGAGCTGTTTTTT.

A few counts support this clonotype. The chain carries TRBV2 and TRBJ2-5; D is ambiguous. CDR1 is SNHLY and CDR2 is FYNNEI in the germline V gene. The CDR3 runs 14 residues. Trimming shortened V by 1 base and J by 5 bases, and 11 bases separated the two germline ends. Here the CDR3 DNA reads TGTGCCAGCAGTGAAGAGGCCGGGCACGAGACCCAGTACTTC. Protein: CASSEEAGHETQYF. The complete variable domain, with remaining parts taken from reference TRBV2 and TRBJ2-5, reads EPEVTQTPSHQVTQMGQEVILRCVPISNHLYFYWYRQILGQKVEFLVSFYNNEISEKSEIFDDQFSVERPDGSNFTLKIRSTKLEDSAMYFCASSEEAGHETQYFGPGTRLLVL.

This clonotype was seen repeatedly, ten times or more. J is TRBJ2-1 and V is TRBV5-1, with D maybe TRBD1 (6 bases). Germline loops: CDR1 SGHRS, CDR2 YFSETQ. The CDR3 extends over 14 amino acids. The ends were cut back, 3 bases at V and 4 bases at J, with 11 bases in the middle. CDR3 loop: CASSSRTDYNEQFF. The DNA for the CDR3 is TGCGCCAGCAGCTCCCGGACAGATTACAATGAGCAGTTCTTC.

This clonotype has a handful of counts. The gene calls are TRBV5-1 and TRBJ2-4; D is ambiguous. Deletions cut 5 bases from V and 8 bases from J, with 11 bases between. CDR3 size: 12 residues. Germline CDR1 and CDR2: SGHRS and YFSETQ. The CDR3 is CASSPGEDIQYF. CDR3 sequence (DNA): TGCGCCAGCAGTCCAGGAGAGGACATTCAGTACTTC.

The sample holds many counts of this clonotype. V and J are TRBV6-5 and TRBJ2-3; TRBD2 matches 7 bases. V lost 3 bases to trimming and J lost 1 base; unmatched junction nucleotides: 7. The CDR3 is 16 residues long. Germline V CDR1 and CDR2: MNHEY, SVGAGI. The CDR3 nucleotides read TGTGCCAGCAGTTATAGTGTGGCGGGAGGCACAGATACGCAGTATTTT. Its protein product is CASSYSVAGGTDTQYF.

The chain combines TRBV20-1 with TRBJ2-5, with TRBD2 matching 13 bases. Germline CDR1 DFQATT, CDR2 SNEGSKA (reference sequence). The trim removed 6 bases at V and 5 bases at J, leaving 9 bases unmatched. CDR3 size: 15 residues. CDR3 residues: CSATTSGRALETQYF. Written as DNA, the CDR3 is TGCAGTGCAACTACTAGCGGGAGGGCCCTGGAGACCCAGTACTTC.

The chain combines TRBV5-1 with TRBJ1-1; D gene uncertain. CDR3 length equals 14 residues. CDR1 is SGHRS and CDR2 is YFSETQ in the germline V gene. V was pared by 4 bases and J by 0 bases, with 10 bases between. The CDR3 reads CASSPPAVNTEAFF. The DNA of the CDR3 is TGCGCCAGCAGCCCGCCGGCGGTGAACACTGAAGCTTTCTTT.

The rearrangement joins TRBV6-1 to TRBJ1-2, with TRBD1 matching over 9 bases. V trimming: 7 bases; J trimming: 8 bases; junction bases outside the gene matches: 11. CDR3 length: 14 amino acids. The germline V gene has CDR1 MNHNS and CDR2 SASEGT. The CDR3 is CASTVATGGAGYTF. CDR3 bases: TGTGCCAGCACCGTAGCGACAGGGGGGGCGGGCTACACCTTC.

This chain connects TRBV7-3 to TRBJ2-1; 9 bases agree with TRBD1. Germline loops: CDR1 SGHTA, CDR2 FQGTGA. CDR3 length equals 15 residues. Trimming cost V 1 base and J 5 bases; bases outside gene matches: 3. The CDR3, as DNA: TGTGCCAGCAGCTTAATAGGGACAGGGAACAATGAGCAGTTCTTC. Its protein product is CASSLIGTGNNEQFF.

The chain has TRBV6-1 and TRBJ1-1; 8 bases fit TRBD1. The CDR3 has 13 residues. V gave up 11 bases and J gave up 4 bases; unmatched junction bases: 9. Germline values: CDR1 MNHNS, CDR2 SASEGT. CDR3: CAGRTGRITEAFF. The CDR3 DNA reads as TGTGCCGGACGGACAGGGAGGATCACTGAAGCTTTCTTT.

In its sample, this clonotype was seen a few times. The rearrangement joins TRBV27 to TRBJ2-7; D is undetermined. Germline-derived CDR1 and CDR2 are MNHEY and SMNVEV (reference sequence). The CDR3 is made up of 14 amino acids. Trimming stripped 3 bases from V and 0 bases from J, with 9 bases between. CDR3 in DNA: TGTGCCAGCAGTTTTCTAGAGACCTCCTACGAGCAGTACTTC. It translates to CASSFLETSYEQYF.

This chain connects TRBV29-1 to TRBJ2-1; D call uncertain. Germline assignment: CDR1 SQVTM and CDR2 ANQGSEA. This CDR3 region has 16 residues. Trimming shortened V by 1 base and J by 3 bases, and 16 bases separated the two germline ends. For the CDR3, the DNA is TGCAGCGTTGAAGCAGGTGATAGCTCTGACTACAATGAGCAGTTCTTC. Protein sequence: CSVEAGDSSDYNEQFF.

The chain couples TRBV20-1 to TRBJ2-7, with D possibly called TRBD1 or TRBD2 (5 bases each). The CDR3 loop spans 14 amino acids. Germline lookup yields CDR1 DFQATT and CDR2 SNEGSKA (reference sequence). V was cut by 1 base and J by 6 bases, with 16 bases left in between. CDR3 sequence: CSARVAGNRGEQYF. The CDR3 nucleotides read TGCAGTGCTAGAGTGGCCGGGAATAGGGGCGAGCAGTACTTC.